Sequencing of this T cell receptor beta chain was carried out in a study of blood T cell repertoires in COVID-19. Study information: Sites across the United States, Italy and Spain contributed samples from acute and convalescent COVID-19.

In the original analysis: Amplification with reference gene primers provided the estimates of nucleated cell counts. Method: immunoSEQ multiplex PCR; TCRdb's copy keeps in-frame clones and lacks some. D and trimming were read from the DNA, whereas the V and J calls and clone size are those reported in that table. The table lists approximately 400,000 clones, 80% to 85% of them singletons. The cohort comprised adults aged roughly 18 to 95 years residing in approximately 25 US areas. Grouping used clinical history reported by participants in a survey and questionnaire. V lost 3 bases and J lost 8; bases outside the gene matches: 9. CDR3 length: 15 amino acids. Germline loops: CDR1 SGDLS, CDR2 YYNGEE. At least ten counts were recorded for this clone.

The receptor was derived from a woman aged 45-59 years who had recovered from COVID-19. This chain connects TRBV9 to TRBJ1-2, with TRBD1 matching over 11 bases. Specimen: PBMCs or T cells enriched from blood (not recorded which). CDR3 nucleotide sequence: TGTGCCAGCAGCGCTTACTGGACAGGGGGCAAAGGCTACACCTTC. Protein: CASSAYWTGGKGYTF. The full variable domain, with the rest looked up from reference TRBV9 and TRBJ1-2, is DSGVTQTPKHLITATGQRVTLRCSPRSGDLSVYWYQQSLDQGLQFLIQYYNGEERAKGNILERFSAQQFPDLHSELNLSSLELGDSALYFCASSAYWTGGKGYTFGSGTRLTVV.